This T cell receptor beta chain is from a study of yellow fever vaccine responses in identical twins. TCRdb reprocessed the RT-PCR reads via MiXCR and lists one record per CDR3 protein. This table holds 15,000 to 20,000 distinct CDR3 sequences, roughly 80% found once. Germline V gene lookup returns CDR1 DFQATT and CDR2 SNEGSKA (reference sequence). This CDR3 is 14 amino acids long. The V and J ends lost 0 bases and 1 base respectively, with 10 bases between them. Regarding this clonotype: The target antigen is unknown.

Findings and caveats of the study: Twins' vaccine T cell responses reportedly seemed partly convergent and partly personalized.

The chain is built from TRBV20-1 and TRBJ2-7; D may be TRBD1 (5 bases). Sequenced material: T cells from blood (PBMCs), unsorted or a sorted subset (not recorded which), taken before or after yellow fever vaccination (not recorded which). The TCR was taken from a woman younger than 30 who received the yellow fever vaccine. CDR3 residues: CSAREAGLSYEQYF. Written as DNA, the CDR3 is TGCAGTGCTAGAGAGGCAGGGCTTTCCTACGAGCAGTACTTC.